This TCR beta chain was sequenced during a study of CD4+ T cells in melanoma. Study-wide points: A reported correlation linked neoantigen-specific CD4+ T cells to CD8+, macrophage and B cell function. Diverse differentiation states were reported for melanoma neoantigen-specific CD4+ T cells.

The V end lost 1 base, the J end lost 7 bases, and 17 bases lay between the germline ends. CDR3 length: 16 residues. Germline V gene lookup returns CDR1 SGHRS and CDR2 YFSETQ. TCRdb keeps only in-frame clones here, not all; method: immunoSEQ multiplex PCR. This sample has around 20,000 clones, with roughly four fifths found just once. About this clone: Its antigen is undetermined.

V is TRBV5-1 and J is TRBJ1-4, with D possibly TRBD1 on 5 matching bases. The receptor was isolated from a human donor with melanoma. Sequenced sample: cells from a culture (not recorded whether cultured in vitro). The CDR3 spells CASSLRPGREGEKLFF. The CDR3 region has the DNA TGCGCCAGCAGCTTGAGACCAGGGAGGGAGGGTGAAAAACTGTTTTTT.